The next 25 T cell receptor beta chains were all read from a single sample in a study of cytomegalovirus exposure and HLA in healthy donors. PCR was performed using 60 Vbeta and 13 Jbeta primers. Sequencing was performed with immunoSEQ multiplex PCR; in TCRdb, only in-frame clones are kept and a portion is missing. This sample lists 60,000 to 75,000 clones; its ten largest clones have about 3.8%. Sequenced input: PBMCs. These receptors were obtained from a female donor in good health and CMV-seropositive.

The rearrangement uses TRBV19 and TRBJ1-2; D possibly corresponds to TRBD1 (5 bases). V dropped 9 bases and J dropped 1 base, with 15 bases sitting between them. CDR1 is LNHDA and CDR2 is SQIVND in the germline V gene (reference sequence). The CDR3 sequence is 14 residues long. The CDR3 nucleotides are TGTGCCAGCGGACACCTGACAGTTAACTATGGCTACACCTTC. Translation: CASGHLTVNYGYTF.

The chain combines TRBV6-5 with TRBJ2-2, with D possibly TRBD1 on 6 matching bases. Per the germline V gene, CDR1 is MNHEY and CDR2 is SVGAGI. The CDR3 spans 15 residues. V lost 2 bases and J 5 bases, leaving 12 bases between the germline ends. For the CDR3, the DNA is TGTGCCAGCAGTTACGAACAGGGCATGACCGGGGAGCTGTTTTTT. Protein sequence: CASSYEQGMTGELFF.

The chain links TRBV29-1 to TRBJ2-7; TRBD1 aligns across 10 bases. The trim removed 5 bases at V and 4 bases at J, leaving 8 bases unmatched. The CDR3 is 14 residues long. Germline V gives CDR1 SQVTM, CDR2 ANQGSEA. In DNA, the CDR3 is TGCAGCGTTTCCCGGACAGGGGGTCTATACGAGCAGTACTTC. Translation gives CSVSRTGGLYEQYF.

The DNA of the CDR3 is TGCGCCAGCAGTGAACCGATGGACGGCAGGACTCAAGGCTACACCTTC. Protein: CASSEPMDGRTQGYTF. The chain combines TRBV10-2 with TRBJ1-2; the D is unclear. The CDR3 loop spans 16 amino acids. The germline gives CDR1 WSHSY, CDR2 SAAADI. V lost 3 bases to trimming and J lost 8 bases, with 22 bases between them.

The chain uses TRBV18 and TRBJ2-7; 9 nucleotides match TRBD1. V was pared by 3 bases and J by 2 bases, with 2 bases of the junction left unmatched. The length of the CDR3 is 14 residues. Germline CDR1 is KGHSH and CDR2 is LQKENI. The CDR3 DNA reads TGTGCCAGCTCACCGGGACAGGGAACCTACGAGCAGTACTTC. Protein: CASSPGQGTYEQYF.

The chain employs TRBV6-5 and TRBJ2-7, with 8 positions matching TRBD2. The CDR3 runs 16 residues. CDR1 is MNHEY, CDR2 SVGAGI, per germline. Germline trimming cut 0 bases from V and 2 bases from J; bases unmatched to any gene: 6. The CDR3 is CASSYSRGGMAYEQYF. The CDR3 DNA follows: TGTGCCAGCAGTTACTCCCGGGGGGGCATGGCCTACGAGCAGTACTTC.

The J gene is TRBJ1-5, the V gene TRBV27, with TRBD1 matching over 10 bases. Trimming removed 4 bases from V and 0 bases from J; junction bases left unmatched: 18. CDR1 and CDR2 from the germline V gene are MNHEY and SMNVEV (reference sequence). This CDR3 has 21 residues. CDR3: CASSSYSPGTGVLNSNQPQHF. The CDR3 nucleotides read TGTGCCAGCAGTTCGTATTCTCCCGGGACAGGGGTTCTAAATAGCAATCAGCCCCAGCATTTT.

The genes are TRBV6-5 and TRBJ2-1, with 9 bases matching TRBD2. V dropped 6 bases and J dropped 6; count of bases not matched to a gene: 9. The CDR3 is 15 residues long. Germline V gives CDR1 MNHEY, CDR2 SVGAGI. The CDR3 region is CASSQLSGSGNEQFF. For the CDR3, the DNA is TGTGCCAGCAGCCAGCTTAGCGGGAGTGGCAATGAGCAGTTCTTC.

The chain employs TRBV18 and TRBJ2-2; 10 bases align to TRBD1. In germline, CDR1 is KGHSH, CDR2 LQKENI. This CDR3 region has 15 residues. Germline trimming cut 5 bases from V and 6 bases from J; bases unmatched to any gene: 6. CDR3 loop: CASSTDRGRAGELFF. The CDR3 DNA reads as TGTGCCAGCTCAACTGACAGGGGGCGCGCCGGGGAGCTGTTTTTT.

V usage is TRBV6-5 and J usage is TRBJ2-7; perhaps TRBD1 as D (5 bases). V lost 0 bases to trimming and J lost 2 bases, with 14 bases between them. The CDR3 has 16 residues. Germline lookup yields CDR1 MNHEY and CDR2 SVGAGI. The CDR3 DNA follows: TGTGCCAGCAGTTACTCGATCGGACAAGGAGCCTACGAGCAGTACTTC. Translation: CASSYSIGQGAYEQYF.

J is TRBJ2-2 and V is TRBV18; 8 nucleotides agree with TRBD1. This CDR3 spans 16 amino acids. Trimming took 8 bases from V and 4 from J; bases not matched to a gene: 12. Looked up from germline, CDR1 is KGHSH and CDR2 is LQKENI. CDR3 DNA: TGTGCCAGCGCCGACCGGGACAGGCGAACCACCGGGGAGCTGTTTTTT. Translation gives CASADRDRRTTGELFF.

The J gene is TRBJ1-1, the V gene TRBV10-3, with D possibly TRBD1 on 6 matching bases. Trimming removed 4 bases at V and 5 bases at J, with 14 bases between. This CDR3 region has 14 residues. CDR1 and CDR2 from the germline V gene are ENHRY and SYGVKD. The CDR3 nucleotides read TGTGCCATCAGTGGACAGGTCCGAGGGACTGAAGCTTTCTTT. This sequence encodes CAISGQVRGTEAFF.

The chain recombines TRBV29-1 with TRBJ1-2; TRBD1 matches at 8 bases. With 0 bases clipped from V and 3 bases from J, the junction kept 3 bases outside the gene matches. The germline CDR1 and CDR2 sequences are SQVTM and ANQGSEA. The CDR3 spans 14 residues. The CDR3 DNA follows: TGCAGCGTTGAAGACCAGACAGGGGACTATGGCTACACCTTC. This translates into CSVEDQTGDYGYTF.

This rearrangement joins TRBV7-9 to TRBJ2-3, with 13 bases aligning to TRBD2. The length of the CDR3 is 18 residues. After removal of 5 bases from V and 2 bases from J, the junction contained 10 bases not matched to a gene. Germline V gives CDR1 SEHNR, CDR2 FQNEAQ (reference sequence). CDR3 region: CASSRWEGLAGSTDTQYF. The CDR3 region has the DNA TGTGCCAGCAGCCGCTGGGAGGGACTAGCGGGGTCCACAGATACGCAGTATTTT.

The rearrangement joins TRBV18 to TRBJ1-5; weak D call: TRBD1 (5 bases). The germline V gene encodes CDR1 KGHSH and CDR2 LQKENI. The CDR3 has 15 amino acids. V lost 0 bases and J 5 bases, leaving 11 bases between the germline ends. CDR3 region: CASSPPSGRDQPQHF. In DNA form, the CDR3 reads TGTGCCAGCTCACCACCCTCTGGCAGGGATCAGCCCCAGCATTTT.

This chain uses TRBV6-5 with TRBJ1-5, with 9 bases lining up with TRBD1. From germline, CDR1 is MNHEY and CDR2 SVGAGI. CDR3 size: 15 residues. The ends lost 6 bases at V and 3 bases at J; junction bases unmatched: 6. The CDR3 coding sequence is TGTGCCAGCAGACCACAGGGGGCCTACAATCAGCCCCAGCATTTT. Translating gives CASRPQGAYNQPQHF.

V and J are TRBV18 and TRBJ2-1; 11 bases agree with TRBD2. CDR3 length equals 19 residues. In germline, CDR1 is KGHSH, CDR2 LQKENI. The junction had 11 bases not matched to a gene; V was cut back by 3 bases and J by 1 base. The CDR3 bases are TGTGCCAGCTCACCCCGCGCCCTAGCGGGGGGTCCTTCCTACAATGAGCAGTTCTTC. Translation gives CASSPRALAGGPSYNEQFF.

The chain is built from TRBV29-1 and TRBJ2-2; TRBD2 is a possible D gene (5 bases). CDR1 and CDR2 from the germline V gene are SQVTM and ANQGSEA. The length of the CDR3 is 14 residues. Deletions cut 5 bases from V and 1 base from J, with 11 bases between. CDR3 DNA sequence: TGCAGCGTTCGGCTACTAGAGAACACCGGGGAGCTGTTTTTT. Protein sequence: CSVRLLENTGELFF.

The chain couples TRBV11-2 to TRBJ2-7, with a tentative D call TRBD2 (6 bases). Trimming left V 0 bases short and J 3 bases short, with 12 bases between. The germline CDR1 and CDR2 sequences are SGHAT and FQNNGV. The CDR3 runs to 15 residues. CDR3 protein: CASSLERTTLYEQYF. The CDR3 DNA follows: TGTGCCAGCAGCTTAGAGCGGACTACCCTCTACGAGCAGTACTTC.

The chain carries TRBV2 and TRBJ1-5; TRBD1 might be the D (5 bases). This CDR3 contains 14 residues. V was clipped by 4 bases and J by 4 bases, with 11 bases between them. Per germline, CDR1 SNHLY and CDR2 FYNNEI. The DNA of the CDR3 is TGTGCCAGCAGTGTCAGACAGTCTAATCAGCCCCAGCATTTT. It translates to CASSVRQSNQPQHF.

The chain links TRBV7-9 to TRBJ2-1, with 8 nucleotides matching TRBD2. The trim removed 3 bases at V and 3 bases at J, leaving 10 bases unmatched. The length of the CDR3 is 17 residues. Per the germline V gene, CDR1 is SEHNR and CDR2 is FQNEAQ (reference sequence). This chain's CDR3 is CASSLAYGREGYNEQFF. CDR3 in DNA: TGTGCCAGCAGCTTGGCATACGGGAGGGAAGGCTACAATGAGCAGTTCTTC.

The chain combines TRBV15 with TRBJ1-1; 8 bases fit TRBD1. V trimming: 1 base; J trimming: 5 bases; junction bases outside the gene matches: 6. The CDR3 length is 15 residues. Germline lookup yields CDR1 LNHNV and CDR2 YYDKDF (reference sequence). The CDR3 nucleotides are TGTGCCACCAGCAGAGTTGCAAGACAGGGGACTGAAGCTTTCTTT. Translation: CATSRVARQGTEAFF.

The chain couples TRBV27 to TRBJ2-3, with 7 positions matching TRBD1. J was trimmed by 2 bases and V by 7 bases; bases with no gene match: 6. Germline V gives CDR1 MNHEY, CDR2 SMNVEV (reference sequence). This CDR3 is 14 amino acids long. CDR3 sequence (DNA): TGTGCCAGCATGGAACAGGGGAACACAGATACGCAGTATTTT. This translates into CASMEQGNTDTQYF.

This chain connects TRBV5-6 to TRBJ2-7; maybe TRBD1 (5 bases). V lost 4 bases, J lost 0 bases, and 11 bases lay in between. The germline gives CDR1 SGHDT, CDR2 YYEEEE. The CDR3 totals 14 residues. The CDR3 DNA reads as TGTGCCAGCAGCACAACAGGAATCTCCTACGAGCAGTACTTC. This translates into CASSTTGISYEQYF.

The chain joins TRBV6-5 to TRBJ2-1; D perhaps matches TRBD2 (6 bases). Per germline, CDR1 MNHEY and CDR2 SVGAGI. The length of the CDR3 is 13 residues. CDR3 DNA sequence: TGTGCGACCTCGGGACTCCCCACGAATGAGCAGTTCTTC. Translating gives CATSGLPTNEQFF.